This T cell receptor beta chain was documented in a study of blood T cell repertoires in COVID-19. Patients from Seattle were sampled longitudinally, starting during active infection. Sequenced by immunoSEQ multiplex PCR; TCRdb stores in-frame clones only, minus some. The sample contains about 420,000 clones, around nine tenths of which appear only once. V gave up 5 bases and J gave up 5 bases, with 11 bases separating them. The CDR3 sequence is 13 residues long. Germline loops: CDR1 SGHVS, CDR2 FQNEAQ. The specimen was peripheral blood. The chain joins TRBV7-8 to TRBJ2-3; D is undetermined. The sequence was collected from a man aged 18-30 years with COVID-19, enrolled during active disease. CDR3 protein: CASSPQPEDTQYF. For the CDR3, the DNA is TGTGCCAGCAGCCCCCAACCAGAAGATACGCAGTATTTT.